These 27 T cell receptor beta chains were all obtained from the same sample, sequenced in a study of blood T cell repertoires in COVID-19 (dated by TCRdb to the early 2020s). The library was produced with the immunoSEQ multiplex PCR assay. TCRdb holds this immuneACCESS table with in-frame rearrangements only. Some clones are missing; in checked studies, unresolved V genes explain under half, and the rest has no known cause. This sample comprises some 200,000 clones, around 83% of them detected only once. The ten largest clones represent around 6.3% of the sample. The sample comprised peripheral blood. Every receptor here comes from a woman in her thirties or forties with acute or convalescent COVID-19.

The J gene is TRBJ2-7, the V gene TRBV30; D might be TRBD1 (5 bases). V lost 1 base and J 1 base, leaving 11 bases between the germline ends. Germline CDR1 reads GTSNPN; CDR2 reads SVGIG (reference sequence). The CDR3 has 14 amino acids. CDR3 nucleotides: TGTGCCTGGAGTGATACAGGTGCATCCTACGAGCAGTACTTC. Protein product: CAWSDTGASYEQYF. The complete variable domain, with remaining parts taken from reference TRBV30 and TRBJ2-7, reads SQTIHQWPATLVQPVGSPLSLECTVEGTSNPNLYWYRQAAGRGLQLLFYSVGIGQISSEVPQNLSASRPQDRQFILSSKKLLLSDSGFYLCAWSDTGASYEQYFGPGTRLTVT.

This chain uses TRBV9 with TRBJ1-6; 7 bases line up with TRBD1. This CDR3 is built from 13 residues. The ends lost 3 bases at V and 9 bases at J; junction bases unmatched: 3. Germline CDR1 SGDLS, CDR2 YYNGEE. CDR3 in amino acids: CASSETGVSPLHF. CDR3 in DNA: TGTGCCAGCAGCGAAACAGGGGTTTCACCCCTCCACTTT.

The genes are TRBV19 and TRBJ1-5, with D maybe TRBD1 (6 bases). The CDR3 covers 15 residues. The germline V gene has CDR1 LNHDA and CDR2 SQIVND (reference sequence). V was clipped by 4 bases and J by 4 bases, with 14 bases between them. CDR3 amino acids: CASSTGVLPNQPQHF. In DNA form, the CDR3 reads TGTGCCAGTAGTACAGGGGTCCTCCCGAATCAGCCCCAGCATTTT. The whole variable domain, filled in from reference TRBV19 and TRBJ1-5, reads DGGITQSPKYLFRKEGQNVTLSCEQNLNHDAMYWYRQDPGQGLRLIYYSQIVNDFQKGDIAEGYSVSREKKESFPLTVTSAQKNPTAFYLCASSTGVLPNQPQHFGDGTRLSIL.

V gene TRBV7-3 combines with J gene TRBJ2-3; TRBD1 might be the D (6 bases). V was clipped by 3 bases and J by 0 bases, with 13 bases between them. The CDR3 contains 16 residues. Germline-derived CDR1 and CDR2 are SGHTA and FQGTGA. DNA for the CDR3: TGTGCCAGCAGCTTTATCACAGGGACAAGCACAGATACGCAGTATTTT. This gives the protein CASSFITGTSTDTQYF.

The chain has TRBV24-1 and TRBJ2-2; D ambiguous. The CDR3 sequence is 14 residues long. V lost 4 bases, J lost 6 bases, and 11 bases lay in between. From germline, CDR1 is KGHDR and CDR2 SFDVKD. This CDR3 reads CATSDPRRSGELFF. In nucleotides, the CDR3 is TGTGCCACCAGTGACCCACGGCGGTCCGGGGAGCTGTTTTTT.

The V call is TRBV6-5, the J call TRBJ2-2; a possible D gene is TRBD2 (6 bases). CDR1 and CDR2 (germline): MNHEY, SVGAGI. The ends were cut back, 7 bases at V and 1 base at J, with 10 bases in the middle. The CDR3 contains 14 residues. The chain's CDR3 is CASNKAGNTGELFF. For the CDR3, the DNA is TGTGCCAGCAACAAAGCGGGGAACACCGGGGAGCTGTTTTTT.

CDR3 sequence: CSAPSGSAFF. The DNA for the CDR3 is TGCAGTGCTCCATCAGGCTCGGCTTTCTTT. V usage is TRBV20-1 and J usage is TRBJ1-1, with D hard to call. CDR1 and CDR2 from the germline V gene are DFQATT and SNEGSKA (reference sequence). V was shortened by 5 bases and J by 11 bases, with 12 bases between the two germline ends. CDR3 length: 10 residues.

The chain couples TRBV6-5 to TRBJ1-2, with D possibly being TRBD1 (5 bases). V was shortened by 2 bases and J by 12 bases, with 10 bases between the two germline ends. CDR3 length equals 11 residues. CDR1 MNHEY and CDR2 SVGAGI come from the germline V gene. CDR3 sequence: CASSYGRVHTF. The CDR3 nucleotides read TGTGCCAGCAGTTACGGCAGGGTCCACACCTTC.

The chain has TRBV6-6 and TRBJ1-1, with D unresolved. Trimming removed 7 bases at V and 6 bases at J, with 3 bases between. The CDR3 covers 9 residues. Germline assignment: CDR1 MNHNY and CDR2 SVGAGI (reference sequence). CDR3: CASTAEAFF. The CDR3, as DNA: TGTGCCAGCACCGCTGAAGCTTTCTTT.

The rearrangement links TRBV15 to TRBJ1-5; 8 bases map to TRBD1. CDR1 LNHNV and CDR2 YYDKDF come from the germline V gene (reference sequence). This CDR3 has 16 amino acids. Trimming took 1 base from V and 6 from J; bases not matched to a gene: 8. The CDR3 sequence: CATSRVLQGVGQPQHF. The CDR3, as DNA: TGTGCCACCAGCAGAGTCCTACAGGGGGTCGGTCAGCCCCAGCATTTT.

The chain has TRBV27 and TRBJ2-5, with unresolved D. The CDR3 totals 14 residues. Germline V gene data show CDR1 as MNHEY and CDR2 as SMNVEV (reference sequence). Trimming took 3 bases from V and 4 from J, leaving 12 bases between them. For the CDR3, the DNA is TGTGCCAGCAGTTTTACAGCTAATATAGAGACCCAGTACTTC. It translates to CASSFTANIETQYF.

This clone is a singleton in its sample. The chain recombines TRBV28 with TRBJ1-4; D might be TRBD1 (6 bases). The CDR3 runs to 16 residues. In germline, CDR1 is MDHEN, CDR2 SYDVKM. V was trimmed by 7 bases and J by 7 bases, leaving 22 bases between them. CDR3 residues: CASTTPGGLPSEKLFF. The CDR3 coding sequence is TGTGCCAGCACCACGCCTGGGGGCCTACCGAGTGAAAAACTGTTTTTT.

This chain uses TRBV19 with TRBJ2-1; D may be TRBD2 (6 bases). The germline V gene encodes CDR1 LNHDA and CDR2 SQIVND (reference sequence). This CDR3 spans 16 amino acids. V gave up 4 bases and J gave up 4 bases, with 17 bases separating them. This chain's CDR3 is CASSTTGTGGYNEQFF. CDR3 DNA: TGTGCCAGTAGTACAACCGGGACTGGGGGGTACAATGAGCAGTTCTTC.

With respect to this clone: The junction shows a germline mismatch at one end, possibly a read error. This sequence joins TRBV7-2 and TRBJ1-3, with TRBD1 matching 7 bases. Germline V gene sequence: CDR1 SGHTA, CDR2 FQGNSA. This CDR3 comprises 15 residues. CDR3 nucleotides: TGTGCCAGCAGGTTAGATCGGGACAGCGGAAACACCATATATTTT. The encoded protein is CASRLDRDSGNTIYF.

The CDR3 sequence: CASSETMTSGGANPFF. CDR3 DNA: TGTGCCAGCAGTGAGACGATGACTAGCGGGGGGGCCAATCCGTTCTTC. The chain joins TRBV2 to TRBJ2-1; 14 nucleotides line up with TRBD2. Germline-derived CDR1 and CDR2 are SNHLY and FYNNEI. V trimming: 3 bases; J trimming: 15 bases; junction bases outside the gene matches: 13. The CDR3 has 16 amino acids.

The chain has TRBV3-1 (or the pseudogene TRBV3-2) and TRBJ1-2, with D possibly being TRBD1 (5 bases). The V end lost 4 bases, the J end lost 4 bases, and 19 bases lay between the germline ends. Germline CDR1 LGHDT, CDR2 YNNKEL (reference sequence). This CDR3 region has 16 residues. The CDR3 reads CASSPRPLTASYGYTF. CDR3 nucleotides: TGTGCCAGCAGCCCCCGGCCCCTGACAGCGAGCTATGGCTACACCTTC.

The chain combines TRBV5-1 with TRBJ1-6; D may be TRBD1 (5 bases). This CDR3 is 16 amino acids long. Germline CDR1 is SGHRS and CDR2 is YFSETQ. V gave up 2 bases and J gave up 5 bases, with 14 bases separating them. The CDR3 is CASSFTPRGDNSPLHF. Here the CDR3 DNA reads TGCGCCAGCAGCTTTACCCCCCGGGGGGATAATTCACCCCTCCACTTT.

The chain has TRBV30 and TRBJ1-5; 10 positions agree with TRBD1. Trimming removed 3 bases from V and 5 bases from J; junction bases left unmatched: 10. The CDR3 is 16 amino acids. The germline V gene has CDR1 GTSNPN and CDR2 SVGIG (reference sequence). CDR3 amino acids: CAWSPLDRGLYQPQHF. Written as DNA, the CDR3 is TGTGCCTGGAGCCCACTCGACAGGGGGCTTTATCAGCCCCAGCATTTT.

The rearrangement uses TRBV2 and TRBJ1-1; D call uncertain. Germline V lookup: CDR1 SNHLY, CDR2 FYNNEI. CDR3 length equals 14 residues. V lost 6 bases, J lost 6 bases, and 17 bases lay in between. The CDR3 DNA reads TGTGCCAGCAGCTTTTACCAGGTCGGTGCTGAAGCTTTCTTT. Its translation is CASSFYQVGAEAFF.

The table lists this clone with a count of one. The gene calls are TRBV10-3 and TRBJ2-7, with TRBD2 identical over 10 bases. CDR3 length: 17 amino acids. The V and J ends lost 8 bases and 5 bases, in that order; junction bases with no gene match: 18. CDR1 and CDR2 (germline): ENHRY, SYGVKD. This CDR3 reads CAIGNRGPSGSPHEQYF. The CDR3, as DNA: TGTGCCATCGGAAATCGGGGTCCTAGCGGGAGCCCCCACGAGCAGTACTTC.

The rearrangement links TRBV19 to TRBJ1-2; TRBD1 agrees at 7 bases. In germline, CDR1 is LNHDA, CDR2 SQIVND (reference sequence). The CDR3 sequence is 16 residues long. V shed 0 bases, J shed 6 bases, and the junction held 10 bases outside the gene matches. This CDR3 is CASSIDPMTGNHGYTF. The CDR3 coding sequence is TGTGCCAGTAGTATAGACCCGATGACAGGGAACCATGGCTACACCTTC.

The chain carries TRBV6-2 or TRBV6-3 and TRBJ2-2, with D uncertain. The germline gives CDR1 MNHEY, CDR2 SVGEGT. V shed 4 bases and J shed 7 bases, with 7 bases lying between them. The CDR3 contains 12 residues. CDR3: CASSLNVGELFF. In DNA, the CDR3 is TGTGCCAGCAGTTTAAATGTCGGGGAGCTGTTTTTT.

V gene TRBV6-2 or TRBV6-3 combines with J gene TRBJ2-1; 8 nucleotides align to TRBD2. Germline V gene sequence: CDR1 MNHEY, CDR2 SVGEGT. V dropped 0 bases and J dropped 15; count of bases not matched to a gene: 10. The CDR3 contains 14 residues. This chain's CDR3 is CASSYSSPGGERFF. The CDR3 DNA is TGTGCCAGCAGTTACTCGAGTCCGGGGGGGGAACGGTTCTTC.

The chain has TRBV5-1 and TRBJ1-1; the D gene is possibly TRBD1 (5 bases). V dropped 8 bases and J dropped 2 bases, with 13 bases sitting between them. CDR3 size: 13 residues. In germline, CDR1 is SGHRS, CDR2 YFSETQ. The CDR3: CASRQISNTEAFF. The CDR3, as DNA: TGCGCCAGTAGACAGATATCTAACACTGAAGCTTTCTTT.

This clone has a count of ten or more. V gene TRBV7-9 combines with J gene TRBJ2-2; 10 bases agree with TRBD2. After removal of 5 bases from V and 4 bases from J, the junction contained 10 bases not matched to a gene. The germline V gene has CDR1 SEHNR and CDR2 FQNEAQ (reference sequence). The CDR3 runs to 17 residues. The CDR3 loop is CASSRLAGKRVTGELFF. As DNA, the CDR3 is TGTGCCAGCAGCCGACTAGCGGGCAAAAGGGTCACCGGGGAGCTGTTTTTT.

The rearrangement links TRBV5-1 to TRBJ1-2, with 9 bases identical to TRBD1. The CDR3 consists of 15 residues. With 3 bases clipped from V and 5 bases from J, the junction kept 8 bases outside the gene matches. Germline V gene lookup returns CDR1 SGHRS and CDR2 YFSETQ. CDR3 residues: CASSSTGQGPYGYTF. DNA of the CDR3: TGCGCCAGCAGCTCTACGGGACAGGGCCCTTATGGCTACACCTTC. The whole variable domain, remainder taken from reference TRBV5-1 and TRBJ1-2, is KAGVTQTPRYLIKTRGQQVTLSCSPISGHRSVSWYQQTPGQGLQFLFEYFSETQRNKGNFPGRFSGRQFSNSRSEMNVSTLELGDSALYLCASSSTGQGPYGYTFGSGTRLTVV.

This clone has more than one count but fewer than ten. This chain uses TRBV19 with TRBJ1-1, with 9 bases aligning to TRBD1. Trimming at V came to 8 bases and at J to 6 bases, leaving 7 bases not matched to a gene. CDR3 size: 13 residues. From germline, CDR1 is LNHDA and CDR2 SQIVND (reference sequence). In DNA form, the CDR3 reads TGTGCCAGTTTCGACAGGGGGTACCCTGAAGCTTTCTTT. This translates into CASFDRGYPEAFF.